This TCR beta chain was sequenced during a study of beta chain features in type 1 diabetes (dated 2018 in TCRdb). Regarding the complete study: Mean age, gender distribution, total cell number and subset yield were not different between patients and healthy donors. Across all samples, about 110 million sorted cells were examined, and cell number per subset correlated strongly with RNA yield. In the study, TCRB repertoires of sorted circulating CD4+ T cell subsets from recently diagnosed type 1 diabetes patients were compared with those of matched healthy donors. Whereas all 30 or so donors provided naive and central memory subsets, regulatory and stem cell-like memory subsets were isolated from just 8 patients and roughly 8 healthy donors.

Each donor gave one peripheral blood draw, averaging approximately 110 mL, which was collected into heparinised tubes. Using a panel that included CD45RO, CCR7, CD25, CD127, CD95 and CD27, naive, central memory, regulatory and stem cell-like memory CD4+ T cells were sorted on a BD FACSAria II. A purity above 95% was achieved for all sorted populations. PBMCs were isolated right away by Lymphoprep density gradient centrifugation and were stained directly, without culture. To minimize batch effects, samples were stained and sorted in pairs, one healthy donor with one patient per experiment. This clone has just a few counts. The clone's antigen remains unknown. No qualities accompany the bases; no much larger clone lies one base away. Results the study describes overall, beyond this receptor: Sequencing cDNA rather than genomic DNA could over-represent highly expressing activated cells, although activation and CD3 levels did not differ between groups. Patients with type 1 diabetes made fewer insertions and deleted more nucleotides at VDJ recombination sites, implying thymic rearrangement abnormalities. Type 1 diabetes patients showed a moderate but significant shortening of TCRB CDR3 length in all four CD4+ subsets. HLA sub-analyses involved small numbers of individuals, so any influence of HLA type on TCRB rearrangement remained unresolved. Naive, central memory and regulatory TCRB repertoires appeared more similar among patients than among healthy donors. PCR might favor shorter templates, but patient and control samples were amplified and corrected together, so any skew would affect both groups equally.

The entire isolated RNA was reverse transcribed using the High Capacity cDNA Reverse Transcription Kit, and thus expressed TCRB transcripts were sequenced. Deep immunoSEQ sequencing was performed on naive, central memory and regulatory T cell samples, with an average of about 4 million total reads per sample. After sorted cells were lysed in RLT buffer, RNA was extracted with DNase-treated RNeasy Micro or Mini kits, with the choice depending on cell number. Each cell subset was processed on its own to prevent cross-contamination, while patient and healthy donor samples were processed together. The immunoSEQ multiplex PCR was used to amplify TCRB sequences from cDNA, yielding 87-bp fragments that span the CDR3 region. The amplicons were sequenced using the Illumina HiSeq platform. On the study's bioinformatics: PCR bias was computationally corrected using synthetic template baselines, reads within Hamming distance 2 were collapsed, and singletons that could not be merged were discarded. Reads were aligned against IMGT so that V, D and J genes, CDR3 length and insertions or deletions at six rearrangement sites could be assigned. Within each subset, clonotype counts were normalized to the number of sorted cells before true diversity and Gini coefficients were calculated with the tcR R package. Repertoire sharing was quantified using the overlap coefficient calculated on TCRB nucleotide sequences. This immuneACCESS table, as held by TCRdb, lists in-frame sequences with V and J called but not all clones. Of the missing ones, under half trace to an unresolved V gene in checked studies; the others have no known cause. That table supplies the V and J calls and clone size; D and trimming were determined from the DNA. For this sample the table gives 150,000 to 160,000 clones, of which around 10% were detected only once. The biggest ten clones account for about 1.9% of the sample.

What was sequenced was central memory CD4+ T cells from blood. The sequence derives from a man in his late teens or twenties in good health.

In nucleotides, the sequence is TGCGCCAGCAGCTCGACACTGACAGGGAACAATGAGCAGTTCTTC. It is translated as CASSSTLTGNNEQFF. Recombination linked TRBV5-1 to TRBJ2-1; 7 nucleotides in the junction match TRBD1. The CDR3 runs 15 residues from the cysteine to the phenylalanine. The only DNA kept is the CDR3, 45 bases in frame from the first base. From the germline V gene, CDR1 is SGHRS and CDR2 is YFSETQ. Trimming leaves V shorter by 3 bases and J shorter by 5 bases, with the junction holding 8 bases beyond the gene matches.